The rows below give T cell receptor beta chains drawn from one sample of a study of regulatory T cells in long-lasting Graves disease. TCRdb passed the multiplex PCR reads through MiXCR, listing each CDR3 protein once. The sample has 430,000 or so distinct CDR3 sequences, around 23% seen once. Material: peripheral blood mononuclear cells (PBMCs), obtained when the disease was refractory, from a patient treated with antithyroid drugs. These receptors all stem from a female donor with Graves disease. The CDR3 runs from the conserved cysteine through the conserved F or W. The D gene is left open where the match is weak. Expanded clones are given a class, and other clones once, few, many or no size at all.

D gene	J gene	V gene	clone size	CDR3 protein	CDR3 DNA
.	TRBJ1-4	TRBV5-6	.	CASSPQTNEKLFF	TGTGCCAGCAGCCCCCAGACTAATGAAAAACTGTTTTTT
TRBD2	TRBJ2-7	TRBV20-1	few	CSALEGAGDGEQYF	TGCAGTGCCCTGGAAGGAGCGGGAGATGGCGAGCAGTACTTC
TRBD1	TRBJ2-5	TRBV28	many	CASSSVPQGKETQYF	TGTGCCAGCAGTTCCGTACCACAGGGGAAAGAGACCCAGTACTTC
.	TRBJ2-6	TRBV19	.	CASSTGQRPSGANVLTF	TGTGCCAGTAGTACCGGACAGCGTCCCTCTGGGGCCAACGTCCTGACTTTC
.	TRBJ2-5	TRBV2	many	CASTAGRTGETQYF	TGTGCCAGCACTGCTGGCAGGACGGGGGAGACCCAGTACTTC
TRBD2	TRBJ2-7	TRBV13	.	CASSLAVLRETSYEQYF	TGTGCCAGCAGCTTAGCAGTGTTGCGGGAGACTTCCTACGAGCAGTACTTC
TRBD1	TRBJ2-2	TRBV2	.	CASSEGGQGSGNRGELFF	TGTGCCAGCAGTGAAGGAGGACAGGGTTCCGGAAACCGGGGGGAGCTGTTTTTT
.	TRBJ2-7	TRBV11-1	many	CASSPEAPDTEQYF	TGTGCCAGCAGCCCCGAAGCCCCAGACACCGAGCAGTACTTC
TRBD1	TRBJ2-7	TRBV28	many	CASRGQGLNEQYF	TGTGCCAGCAGGGGACAGGGGCTCAACGAGCAGTACTTC
.	TRBJ2-4	TRBV25-1	few	CASSDSGAKNIQYF	TGTGCCAGCAGTGATTCGGGGGCCAAAAACATTCAGTACTTC
TRBD2	TRBJ2-2	TRBV7-2	many	CASSLLAGEGELFF	TGTGCCAGCAGCTTACTAGCGGGAGAAGGGGAGCTGTTTTTT
TRBD1	TRBJ1-4	TRBV27	.	CASSLFPGGSEKLFF	TGTGCCAGCAGTTTATTTCCAGGGGGCAGTGAAAAACTGTTTTTT
TRBD2	TRBJ2-7	TRBV2	.	CASGLAGVGYEQYF	TGTGCCAGCGGACTAGCGGGAGTGGGGTACGAGCAGTACTTC
.	TRBJ1-3	TRBV2	many	CASSEGVTSGNTIYF	TGTGCCAGCAGTGAAGGCGTAACCTCTGGAAACACCATATATTTT
.	TRBJ1-1	TRBV28	.	CASSLPPPKRGAFF	TGTGCCAGCAGTTTACCCCCCCCCAAGAGGGGAGCTTTCTTT
TRBD2	TRBJ2-5	TRBV5-1	.	CASSLSGGRAGETQYF	TGCGCCAGCAGCTTGTCCGGCGGGAGGGCCGGGGAGACCCAGTACTTC